The source of this T cell receptor beta chain is a study of CD8 T cells in Susac syndrome. The CDR3 totals 16 residues. The germline CDR1 and CDR2 sequences are MGHRA and YSYEKL. Trimming shortened V by 1 base and J by 6 bases, and 19 bases separated the two germline ends. RNA totalling roughly 0.45 to 1 ug underwent reverse transcription with random hexamers. By means of immunoSEQ multiplex PCR, TCR beta CDR3 spanning 54 Vbeta and 13 Jbeta underwent amplification. TCRdb re-called the immunoSEQ multiplex PCR reads with MiXCR, one entry per CDR3 protein. The sample carries around 180,000 distinct CDR3 sequences, approximately 96% recorded once. Relapsing-remitting disease, either stable or active, was present in the treatment-naive patients who were the multiple sclerosis controls.

Input material: CD4+ T cells from PBMCs. The clonotype originates from a human donor with multiple sclerosis. The chain combines TRBV4-1 with TRBJ2-7, with unresolved D. CDR3 nucleotides: TGCGCCAGCAGCCAAGTTTTTGAGGCTAACTACGTCGAGCAGTACTTC. Translation: CASSQVFEANYVEQYF.